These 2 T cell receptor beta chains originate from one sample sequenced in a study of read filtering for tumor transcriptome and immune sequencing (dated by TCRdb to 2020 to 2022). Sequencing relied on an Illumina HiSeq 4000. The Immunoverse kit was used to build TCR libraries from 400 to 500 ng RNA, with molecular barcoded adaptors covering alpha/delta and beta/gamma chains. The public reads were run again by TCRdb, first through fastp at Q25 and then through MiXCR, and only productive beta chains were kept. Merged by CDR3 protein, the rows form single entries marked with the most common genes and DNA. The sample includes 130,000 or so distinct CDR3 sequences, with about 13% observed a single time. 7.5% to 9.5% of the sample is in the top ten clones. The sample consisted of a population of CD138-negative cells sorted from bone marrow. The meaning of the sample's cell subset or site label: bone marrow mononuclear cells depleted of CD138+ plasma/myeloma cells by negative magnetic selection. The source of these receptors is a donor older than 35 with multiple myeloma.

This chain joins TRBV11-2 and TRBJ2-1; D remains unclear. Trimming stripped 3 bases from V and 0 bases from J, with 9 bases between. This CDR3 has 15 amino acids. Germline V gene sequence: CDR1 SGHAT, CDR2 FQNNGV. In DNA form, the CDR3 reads TGTGCCAGCAGCTTTGACGCAAACTCCTACAATGAGCAGTTCTTC. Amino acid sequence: CASSFDANSYNEQFF.

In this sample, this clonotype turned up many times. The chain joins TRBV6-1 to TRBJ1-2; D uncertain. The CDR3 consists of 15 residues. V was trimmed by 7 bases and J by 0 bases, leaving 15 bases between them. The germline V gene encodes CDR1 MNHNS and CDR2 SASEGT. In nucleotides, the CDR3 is TGTGCCAGCATCTGGACCTTCACGTCTAACTATGGCTACACCTTC. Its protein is CASIWTFTSNYGYTF.